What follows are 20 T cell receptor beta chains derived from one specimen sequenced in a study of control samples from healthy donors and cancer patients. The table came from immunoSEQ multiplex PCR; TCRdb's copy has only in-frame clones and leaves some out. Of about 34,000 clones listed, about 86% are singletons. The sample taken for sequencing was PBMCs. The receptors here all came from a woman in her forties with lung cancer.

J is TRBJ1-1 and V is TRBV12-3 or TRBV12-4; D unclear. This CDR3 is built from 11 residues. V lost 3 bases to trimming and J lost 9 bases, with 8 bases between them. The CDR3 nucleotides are TGTGCCAGCAGTTTTAGAGGGAAAGCTTTCTTT. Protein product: CASSFRGKAFF.

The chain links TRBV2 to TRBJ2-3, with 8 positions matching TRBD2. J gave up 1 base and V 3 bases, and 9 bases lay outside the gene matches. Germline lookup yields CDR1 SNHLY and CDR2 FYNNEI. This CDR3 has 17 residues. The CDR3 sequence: CASSDPGGKWGTDTQYF. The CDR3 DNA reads TGTGCCAGCAGTGATCCGGGGGGGAAGTGGGGCACAGATACGCAGTATTTT.

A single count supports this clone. The CDR3 DNA sequence: TGTGCCAGCAGCCACCGGGGCGCGGGAAGCAATCAGCCCCAGCATTTT. Its protein product is CASSHRGAGSNQPQHF. The gene calls are TRBV3-1 (or the pseudogene TRBV3-2) and TRBJ1-5; perhaps TRBD1 as D (5 bases). CDR3 length equals 16 residues. Germline-derived CDR1 and CDR2 are LGHDT and YNNKEL (reference sequence). V dropped 3 bases and J dropped 1 base, with 13 bases sitting between them.

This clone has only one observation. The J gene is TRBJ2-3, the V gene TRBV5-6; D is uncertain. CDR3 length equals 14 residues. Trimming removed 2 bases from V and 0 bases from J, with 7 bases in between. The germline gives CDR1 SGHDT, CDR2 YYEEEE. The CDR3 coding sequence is TGTGCCAGCAGCTTTACCTACAGCACAGATACGCAGTATTTT. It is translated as CASSFTYSTDTQYF.

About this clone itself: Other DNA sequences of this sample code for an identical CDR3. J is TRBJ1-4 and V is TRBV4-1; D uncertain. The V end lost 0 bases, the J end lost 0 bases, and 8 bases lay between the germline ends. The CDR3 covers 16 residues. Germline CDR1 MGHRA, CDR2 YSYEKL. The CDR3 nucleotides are TGCGCCAGCAGCCAAGATGTCACCGCAACTAATGAAAAACTGTTTTTT. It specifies CASSQDVTATNEKLFF.

The CDR3 region is CASSYGGREAFF. CDR3 nucleotides: TGTGCCAGCAGTTACGGCGGGCGTGAAGCTTTCTTT. The J gene is TRBJ1-1, the V gene TRBV6-2 or TRBV6-3; D uncertain. Per germline, CDR1 MNHEY and CDR2 SVGEGT. Trimming removed 2 bases from V and 7 bases from J, with 8 bases in between. This CDR3 is built from 12 residues.

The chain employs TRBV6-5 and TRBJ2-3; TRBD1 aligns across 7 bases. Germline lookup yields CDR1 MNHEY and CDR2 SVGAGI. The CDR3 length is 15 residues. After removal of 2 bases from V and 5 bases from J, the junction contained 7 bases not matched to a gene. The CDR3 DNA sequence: TGTGCCAGCAGTTACCCGGTTCAGGGGGAAGATACGCAGTATTTT. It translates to CASSYPVQGEDTQYF.

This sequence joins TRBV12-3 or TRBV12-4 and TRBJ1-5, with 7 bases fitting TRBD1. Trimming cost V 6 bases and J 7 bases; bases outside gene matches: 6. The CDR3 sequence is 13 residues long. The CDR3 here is CASRGTVGQPQHF. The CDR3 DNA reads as TGTGCCAGCAGGGGGACAGTTGGACAGCCCCAGCATTTT.

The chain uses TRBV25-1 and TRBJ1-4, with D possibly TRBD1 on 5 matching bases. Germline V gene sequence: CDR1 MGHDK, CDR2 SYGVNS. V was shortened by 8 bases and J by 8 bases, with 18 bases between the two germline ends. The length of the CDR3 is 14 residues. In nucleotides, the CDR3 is TGTGCCAGCCTAGATCCCGGGACCGGAGAAAAACTGTTTTTT. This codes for CASLDPGTGEKLFF.

DNA for the CDR3: TGTGCCAGCAGCTTCTCGACAGGGGGAAACGAGCAGTACTTC. Its translation is CASSFSTGGNEQYF. The V and J genes are TRBV7-2 and TRBJ2-7, with 9 bases identical to TRBD1. The CDR3 spans 14 residues. Trimming took 3 bases from V and 5 from J; bases not matched to a gene: 5. Germline V gene lookup returns CDR1 SGHTA and CDR2 FQGNSA.

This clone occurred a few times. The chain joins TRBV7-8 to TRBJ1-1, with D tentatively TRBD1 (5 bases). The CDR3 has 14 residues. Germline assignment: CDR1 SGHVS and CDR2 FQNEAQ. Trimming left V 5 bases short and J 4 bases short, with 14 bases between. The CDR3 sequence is CASSPRQSLTEAFF. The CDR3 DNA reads TGTGCCAGCAGCCCTCGACAGTCACTCACTGAAGCTTTCTTT.

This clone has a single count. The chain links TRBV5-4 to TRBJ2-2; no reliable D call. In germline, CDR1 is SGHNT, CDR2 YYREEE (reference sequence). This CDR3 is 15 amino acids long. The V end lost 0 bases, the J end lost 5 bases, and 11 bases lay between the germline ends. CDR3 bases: TGTGCCAGCAGCTTGGTACCCACGGTGACCGGGGAGCTGTTTTTT. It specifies CASSLVPTVTGELFF.

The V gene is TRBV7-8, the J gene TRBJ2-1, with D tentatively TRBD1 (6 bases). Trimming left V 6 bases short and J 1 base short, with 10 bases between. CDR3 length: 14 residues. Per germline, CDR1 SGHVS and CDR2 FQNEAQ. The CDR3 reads CASSLQGSYNEQFF. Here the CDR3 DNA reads TGTGCCAGCAGTCTCCAGGGGTCCTACAATGAGCAGTTCTTC. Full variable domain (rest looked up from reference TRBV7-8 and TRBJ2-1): GAGVSQSPRYKVAKRGQDVALRCDPISGHVSLFWYQQALGQGPEFLTYFQNEAQLDKSGLPSDRFFAERPEGSVSTLKIQRTQQEDSAVYLCASSLQGSYNEQFFGPGTRLTVL.

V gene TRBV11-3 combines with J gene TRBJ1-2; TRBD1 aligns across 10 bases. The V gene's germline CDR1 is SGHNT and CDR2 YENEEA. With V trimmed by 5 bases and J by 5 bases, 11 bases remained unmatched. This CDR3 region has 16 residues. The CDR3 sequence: CASSERSGTGAYGYTF. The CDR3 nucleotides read TGTGCCAGCAGCGAAAGATCCGGGACAGGGGCTTATGGCTACACCTTC.

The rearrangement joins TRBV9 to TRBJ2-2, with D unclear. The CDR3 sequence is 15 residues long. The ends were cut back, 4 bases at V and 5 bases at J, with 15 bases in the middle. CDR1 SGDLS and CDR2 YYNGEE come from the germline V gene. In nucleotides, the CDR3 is TGTGCCAGCAGCCTTAACCCAGTTCGTACCGGGGAGCTGTTTTTT. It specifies CASSLNPVRTGELFF.

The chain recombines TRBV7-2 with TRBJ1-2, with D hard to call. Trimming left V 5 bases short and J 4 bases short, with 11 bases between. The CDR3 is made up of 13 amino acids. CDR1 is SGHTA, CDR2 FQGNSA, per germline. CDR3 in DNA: TGTGCCAGCAGCCTTGCAGGATTCTATGGCTACACCTTC. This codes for CASSLAGFYGYTF.

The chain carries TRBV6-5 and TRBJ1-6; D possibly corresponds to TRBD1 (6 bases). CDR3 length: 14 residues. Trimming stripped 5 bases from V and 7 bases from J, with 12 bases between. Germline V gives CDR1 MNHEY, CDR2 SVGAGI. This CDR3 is CASSRTVRNSPLHF. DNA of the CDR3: TGTGCCAGCAGTAGGACAGTCCGGAATTCACCCCTCCACTTT.

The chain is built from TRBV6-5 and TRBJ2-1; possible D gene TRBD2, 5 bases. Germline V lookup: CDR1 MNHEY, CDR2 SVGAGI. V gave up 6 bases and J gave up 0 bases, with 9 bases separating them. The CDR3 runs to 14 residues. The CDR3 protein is CASSRTDSYNEQFF. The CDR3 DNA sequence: TGTGCCAGCAGCCGGACTGACTCCTACAATGAGCAGTTCTTC.

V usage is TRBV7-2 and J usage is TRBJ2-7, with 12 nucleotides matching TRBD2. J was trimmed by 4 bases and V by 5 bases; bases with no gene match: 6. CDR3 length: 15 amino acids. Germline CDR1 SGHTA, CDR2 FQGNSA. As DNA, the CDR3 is TGTGCCAGCAGCCCATGGACTAGCGGGGAGTACGAGCAGTACTTC. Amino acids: CASSPWTSGEYEQYF.

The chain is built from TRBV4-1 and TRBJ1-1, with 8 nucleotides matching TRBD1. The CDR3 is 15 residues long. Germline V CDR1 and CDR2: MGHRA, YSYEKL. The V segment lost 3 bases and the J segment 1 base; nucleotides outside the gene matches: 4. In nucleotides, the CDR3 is TGCGCCAGCAGCCAGATACAGGGGGGGAACACTGAAGCTTTCTTT. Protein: CASSQIQGGNTEAFF.